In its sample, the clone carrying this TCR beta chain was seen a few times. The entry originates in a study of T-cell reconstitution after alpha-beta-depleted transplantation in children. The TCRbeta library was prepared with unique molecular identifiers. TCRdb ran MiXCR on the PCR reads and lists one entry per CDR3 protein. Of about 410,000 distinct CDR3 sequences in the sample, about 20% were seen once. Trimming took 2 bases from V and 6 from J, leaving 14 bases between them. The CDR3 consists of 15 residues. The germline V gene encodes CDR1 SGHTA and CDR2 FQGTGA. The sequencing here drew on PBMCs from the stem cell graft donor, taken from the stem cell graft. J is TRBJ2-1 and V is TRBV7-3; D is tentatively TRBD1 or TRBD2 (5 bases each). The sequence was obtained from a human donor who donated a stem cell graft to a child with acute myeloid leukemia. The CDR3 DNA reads TGTGCCAGCAGCTTACAAACCGGGACCCTCAATGAGCAGTTCTTC. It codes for CASSLQTGTLNEQFF. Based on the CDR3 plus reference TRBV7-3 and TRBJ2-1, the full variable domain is GAGVSQTPSNKVTEKGKYVELRCDPISGHTALYWYRQSLGQGPEFLIYFQGTGAADDSGLPNDRFFAVRPEGSVSTLKIQRTERGDSAVYLCASSLQTGTLNEQFFGPGTRLTVL.